This TCR beta chain was retrieved from a study of cytomegalovirus exposure and HLA in healthy donors. Study-level background: A subsequent analysis reported that the 95 to 150 validation repertoires were produced on the same platform that had also been used for the 666 first-cohort repertoires.

CDR1 and CDR2 (germline): MDHEN, SYDVKM. CDR3 length equals 15 residues. V lost 5 bases to trimming and J lost 2 bases; unmatched junction nucleotides: 2. This clone was observed a handful of times. TCRdb's copy holds only in-frame clones and misses some; the assay was immunoSEQ multiplex PCR. The repertoire holds about 140,000 clones, with around nine tenths as singletons. The sequence was obtained from a woman aged 18-30 years in good health and CMV-seropositive. The sample taken for sequencing was PBMCs. The genes are TRBV28 and TRBJ2-6, with 8 bases aligning to TRBD1. The chain's CDR3 is CASSKTGAGANVLTF. CDR3 in DNA: TGTGCCAGCAGTAAGACAGGGGCTGGGGCCAACGTCCTGACTTTC.